This TCR beta chain comes out of a study of cytomegalovirus exposure and HLA in healthy donors. Points from the study as a whole: The presence/absence work took it that sequencing depth was about the same across donors. Earlier analysis found most TCR beta V segments productive about 90% or about 30% of the time.

This clone has a handful of counts. Antigen: not known. The germline CDR1 and CDR2 sequences are KGHSH and LQKENI. This CDR3 contains 17 residues. With V trimmed by 2 bases and J by 1 base, 3 bases remained unmatched. Use of 60 Vbeta and 13 Jbeta primers characterized the PCR. Clones were read by immunoSEQ multiplex PCR, and TCRdb kept only the in-frame ones, dropping some. The sample includes more than 150,000 clones, around three quarters seen only once; the top ten take about 1.9%. The V gene is TRBV18, the J gene TRBJ2-1; 12 bases align to TRBD2. Sequenced sample: PBMCs. The sequence was collected from a woman aged 30 to 39 in good health and CMV-seronegative. The DNA for the CDR3 is TGTGCCAGCTCACCATCTAGCGGGGGGGCTTCCTACAATGAGCAGTTCTTC. Translation gives CASSPSSGGASYNEQFF. The full variable domain, completed using reference TRBV18 and TRBJ2-1, is NAGVMQNPRHLVRRRGQEARLRCSPMKGHSHVYWYRQLPEEGLKFMVYLQKENIIDESGMPKERFSAEFPKEGPSILRIQQVVRGDSAAYFCASSPSSGGASYNEQFFGPGTRLTVL.